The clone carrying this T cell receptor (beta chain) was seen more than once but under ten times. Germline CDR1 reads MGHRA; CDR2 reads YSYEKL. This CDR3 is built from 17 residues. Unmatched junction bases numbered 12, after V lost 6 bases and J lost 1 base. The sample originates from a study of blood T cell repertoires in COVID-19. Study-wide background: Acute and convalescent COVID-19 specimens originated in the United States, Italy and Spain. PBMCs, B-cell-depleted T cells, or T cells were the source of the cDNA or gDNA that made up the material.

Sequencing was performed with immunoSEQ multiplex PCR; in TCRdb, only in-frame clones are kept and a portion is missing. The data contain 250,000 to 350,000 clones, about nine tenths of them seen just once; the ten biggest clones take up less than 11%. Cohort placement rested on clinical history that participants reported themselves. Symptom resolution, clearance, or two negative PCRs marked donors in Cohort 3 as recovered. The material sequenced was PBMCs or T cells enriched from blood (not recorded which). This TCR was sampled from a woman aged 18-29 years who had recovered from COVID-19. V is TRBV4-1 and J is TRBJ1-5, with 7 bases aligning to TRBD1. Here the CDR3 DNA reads TGCGCCAGCAGTCTATATTTTGGACAGGAGAGCAATCAGCCCCAGCATTTT. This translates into CASSLYFGQESNQPQHF.